Given below is one T cell receptor beta chain in context. This specimen comes from a study of OX40 agonist ivuxolimab in advanced cancers. Whole-study context: All patients had ivuxolimab intravenously every 2 weeks at 0.01 to 10 mg/kg. Aged about 23 to 90 with a mean of about 63 years, they were approximately 80% male. About 44% of patients had received prior checkpoint inhibitor therapy.

Repertoires were generated with immunoSEQ multiplex PCR, while TCRdb's copy carries only in-frame clones and drops some. The profile shows about 59,000 clones, over 80% of them singletons. The CDR3 has 14 amino acids. Looked up from germline, CDR1 is SGHDT and CDR2 is YYEEEE. Trimming took off 4 bases at V and 6 bases at J, with 17 bases between the two ends. This sequence joins TRBV5-6 and TRBJ2-7, with D perhaps matching TRBD1 (6 bases). Sequencing was performed on CD4+ or CD8+ T cells sorted from blood, taken in a trial of the OX40 agonist ivuxolimab. The receptor's source is an adult with an advanced solid tumor such as melanoma, head and neck, liver or kidney cancer. The CDR3 region is CASSTPGVEGEQYF. The CDR3 bases are TGTGCCAGCAGCACGCCAGGGGTCGAGGGCGAGCAGTACTTC. The entire variable domain, with the rest obtained from reference TRBV5-6 and TRBJ2-7, is as follows: DAGVTQSPTHLIKTRGQQVTLRCSPKSGHDTVSWYQQALGQGPQFIFQYYEEEERQRGNFPDRFSGHQFPNYSSELNVNALLLGDSALYLCASSTPGVEGEQYFGPGTRLTVT.